This TCR beta chain was profiled in a study of blood T cell repertoires in COVID-19. Study in general: Nucleic acid was either cDNA or gDNA, and it came from T cells, B-cell-depleted T cells, or PBMCs.

Method: immunoSEQ multiplex PCR; TCRdb's copy keeps in-frame clones and lacks some. The sample holds some 290,000 clones, roughly 90% seen once. V lost 5 bases to trimming and J lost 5 bases, with 13 bases between them. The length of the CDR3 is 13 residues. In germline, CDR1 is SGHRS, CDR2 YFSETQ. Seattle-derived patients entered the study during active infection and were followed longitudinally. The genes are TRBV5-1 and TRBJ2-5; tentatively, D is TRBD2 (7 bases). Material: peripheral blood. The source is a woman aged 25 to 39 with COVID-19, enrolled during active disease. In nucleotides, the CDR3 is TGCGCCAGCAGGTTGAGGGGGGGCGAGACCCAGTACTTC. Translated, it gives CASRLRGGETQYF.